The next 31 T cell receptor beta chains were all read from a single sample in a study of spatial heterogeneity in lung cancer. TCRdb re-called the 5' RACE reads with MiXCR, one entry per CDR3 protein. The data contain a few thousand distinct CDR3 sequences, approximately 16% of them singletons. Time point meaning: sample taken at primary tumor resection. The authors sequenced whole RNA from tumor, nontumor lung or frozen PBMC without sorting. Sequencing was performed on normal lung tissue next to the tumor, taken at surgery. The source is a male donor with early-stage non-small cell lung cancer.

By share of the sample, this clonotype is medium-sized. The library was designed around alpha chains, so this beta chain is a stray read whose abundance carries little weight. The CDR3 protein is CASSLEVDNEQFF. As DNA, the CDR3 is TGTGCCAGCAGCTTAGAAGTGGACAATGAGCAGTTCTTC. The chain has TRBV7-2 and TRBJ2-1, with D unresolved. The CDR3 spans 13 residues. The germline gives CDR1 SGHTA, CDR2 FQGNSA. V was clipped by 1 base and J by 5 bases, with 6 bases between them.

This clonotype is labeled medium-sized. The library was designed around alpha chains, so this beta chain is a stray read whose abundance carries little weight. J is TRBJ2-7 and V is TRBV5-6; D is tentatively TRBD1 or TRBD2 (5 bases each). Trimming took 1 base from V and 2 from J, leaving 10 bases between them. The germline gives CDR1 SGHDT, CDR2 YYEEEE. CDR3 length: 14 amino acids. CDR3 bases: TGTGCCAGCAGCTTGTGGGACGGACCCTACGAGCAGTACTTC. This gives the protein CASSLWDGPYEQYF.

This clonotype was counted ten times or more. The size of this beta chain means little, since it is a stray read in a library made for alpha chains. The chain recombines TRBV7-8 with TRBJ1-1; D is possibly TRBD1 (5 bases). CDR1 is SGHVS, CDR2 FQNEAQ, per germline. V dropped 1 base and J dropped 3 bases, with 9 bases sitting between them. This CDR3 region has 14 residues. CDR3 amino acids: CASSLERGHTEAFF. The CDR3, as DNA: TGTGCCAGCAGCTTAGAGCGGGGCCACACTGAAGCTTTCTTT.

The table lists this clonotype with a count of one. This beta chain lies outside the target of a library built for alpha chains; its clone size means little. The V and J genes are TRBV2 and TRBJ2-2; D remains unclear. The CDR3 loop spans 14 amino acids. The germline V gene encodes CDR1 SNHLY and CDR2 FYNNEI. V lost 7 bases and J lost 0, with 9 bases in between. The CDR3 bases are TGTGCCAGCATCGACCCGACGAACACCGGGGAGCTGTTTTTT. It is translated as CASIDPTNTGELFF.

This clonotype is labeled as medium-sized. In a library made to pick up alpha chains, this beta chain is a stray read with a size that means little. This rearrangement joins TRBV6-5 to TRBJ2-7; unclear D gene. This CDR3 is built from 12 residues. Trimming removed 5 bases from V and 7 bases from J, with 12 bases in between. CDR1 and CDR2 from the germline V gene are MNHEY and SVGAGI. The CDR3 region is CASSGPVGEQYF. The CDR3 DNA reads as TGTGCCAGCAGTGGACCGGTGGGTGAGCAGTACTTC.

By share, this clonotype ranks as medium-sized. This beta chain appears as a stray read in a library generated for alpha chains; its size is not informative. This chain links TRBV7-8 with TRBJ2-7; D may be TRBD1 (6 bases). The CDR3 loop spans 15 amino acids. With 1 base removed from V and 7 bases from J, the gap between germline ends came to 17 bases. Germline loops: CDR1 SGHVS, CDR2 FQNEAQ. The DNA of the CDR3 is TGTGCCAGCAGCTTAGGGGTTGGGGGCCCTGAGGAGCAGTACGTC. Amino acid sequence: CASSLGVGGPEEQYV.

In its sample, this clonotype was seen many times. The size of this beta chain means little, since it is a stray read in a library made for alpha chains. V gene TRBV28 combines with J gene TRBJ1-1; 7 bases are a match to TRBD1. This CDR3 has 11 amino acids. With V trimmed by 7 bases and J by 12 bases, 8 bases remained unmatched. Germline CDR1 MDHEN, CDR2 SYDVKM. The CDR3 sequence is CASTTQGKTFF. Written as DNA, the CDR3 is TGTGCCAGCACTACACAGGGGAAGACTTTCTTT. The entire variable domain, with the rest obtained from reference TRBV28 and TRBJ1-1, is as follows: DVKVTQSSRYLVKRTGEKVFLECVQDMDHENMFWYRQDPGLGLRLIYFSYDVKMKEKGDIPEGYSVSREKKERFSLILESASTNQTSMYLCASTTQGKTFFGQGTRLTVV.

In its sample, this clonotype is medium-sized. Because the library targeted alpha chains, this beta chain is an off-target read whose size means little. The chain joins TRBV5-1 to TRBJ2-3; possibly TRBD2 for D (6 bases). CDR1 SGHRS and CDR2 YFSETQ come from the germline V gene. The CDR3 is 15 residues long. The V and J ends lost 4 bases and 0 bases respectively, with 12 bases between them. The CDR3 nucleotides read TGCGCCAGCAGCCCCGATGGGACTAGCACAGATACGCAGTATTTT. This translates into CASSPDGTSTDTQYF.

Notes on this clonotype: In a library made to pick up alpha chains, this beta chain is a stray read with a size that means little. This chain links TRBV12-3 or TRBV12-4 with TRBJ1-3; 9 bases fit TRBD1. The CDR3 has 14 amino acids. After removal of 6 bases from V and 5 bases from J, the junction contained 5 bases not matched to a gene. The DNA of the CDR3 is TGTGCCAGCAGCCCCGGACAGGGGAGAAACACCATATATTTT. Its protein product is CASSPGQGRNTIYF.

By its share, this clonotype is medium-sized. Since the library was made to target alpha chains, this beta chain is a stray read and its abundance is not meaningful. CDR3 DNA: TGTGCCATCAGTGAGTCGGTAGCGGGGCCCACCGGGGAGCTGTTTTTT. Translation: CAISESVAGPTGELFF. The genes are TRBV10-3 and TRBJ2-2; the match to TRBD2 covers 8 bases. Germline assignment: CDR1 ENHRY and CDR2 SYGVKD. J lost 4 bases, V lost 0 bases, and 4 bases had no gene match. The CDR3 spans 16 residues.

This clonotype is medium-sized by share. This beta chain represents an off-target read in a library built for alpha chains; its size is of limited meaning. The chain has TRBV20-1 and TRBJ2-5; D could derive from TRBD1 or TRBD2 (5 bases each). CDR1 is DFQATT, CDR2 SNEGSKA, per germline (reference sequence). The V and J ends lost 0 bases and 5 bases respectively, with 10 bases between them. The CDR3 is made up of 13 amino acids. This CDR3 is CSAREGESETQYF. CDR3 in DNA: TGCAGTGCTAGAGAAGGGGAGTCGGAGACCCAGTACTTC.

By share of the sample, this clonotype is medium-sized. With the library built for alpha chains, this beta chain is off target and its frequency is not meaningful. This chain uses TRBV29-1 with TRBJ1-1; D might be TRBD1 (5 bases). Per germline, CDR1 SQVTM and CDR2 ANQGSEA. Trimming removed 4 bases at V and 0 bases at J, with 9 bases between. The CDR3 is made up of 13 amino acids. The CDR3 sequence: CSVARAMNTEAFF. The CDR3, as DNA: TGCAGCGTTGCCAGGGCAATGAACACTGAAGCTTTCTTT.

This clonotype was found once. Because the library targeted alpha chains, this beta chain is an off-target read whose size means little. V and J are TRBV14 and TRBJ1-2, with a weak D call TRBD1 (5 bases). Per the germline V gene, CDR1 is SGHDN and CDR2 is FVKESK. The V end was cut by 7 bases, the J end by 2 bases, with 11 bases between. This CDR3 spans 13 amino acids. CDR3 region: CASNAGRNYGYTF. The CDR3 coding sequence is TGTGCCAGCAACGCGGGGCGAAACTATGGCTACACCTTC.

This clonotype has just a few counts. Because this beta chain is a stray read in a library intended to capture alpha chains, its abundance should not be given much weight. The V call is TRBV2, the J call TRBJ2-2; D assignment may be TRBD1 or TRBD2 (5 bases each). CDR3 length equals 15 residues. Germline-derived CDR1 and CDR2 are SNHLY and FYNNEI. Trimming took off 7 bases at V and 0 bases at J, with 12 bases between the two ends. The CDR3 DNA reads as TGTGCCAGCAAAAAACGGGACGCGAACACCGGGGAGCTGTTTTTT. Its translation is CASKKRDANTGELFF.

In regard to this clonotype: This beta chain lies outside the target of a library built for alpha chains; its clone size means little. This chain uses TRBV6-2 or TRBV6-3 with TRBJ1-1; D remains unclear. V lost 8 bases and J 4 bases, leaving 8 bases between the germline ends. Per the germline V gene, CDR1 is MNHEY and CDR2 is SVGEGT. The CDR3 extends over 11 amino acids. In DNA form, the CDR3 reads TGTGCCAGCGGGATGGGCACTGAAGCTTTCTTT. Its translation: CASGMGTEAFF.

As to this clonotype: This beta chain came through as a stray read in a library set up for alpha chains, and its size says little. The chain couples TRBV2 to TRBJ2-2; D tentatively reads TRBD1 or TRBD2 (5 bases each). The CDR3 covers 14 residues. Trimming stripped 4 bases from V and 4 bases from J, with 10 bases between. Germline V CDR1 and CDR2: SNHLY, FYNNEI. In DNA, the CDR3 is TGTGCCAGCAGTGCGGGACGGACCACCGGGGAGCTGTTTTTT. Translating it yields CASSAGRTTGELFF.

This clonotype is labeled as medium-sized (0.01 to 0.1%). Because the library targeted alpha chains, this beta chain is an off-target read whose size means little. The J gene is TRBJ2-2, the V gene TRBV20-1; TRBD1 or TRBD2 may be the D gene (5 bases each). The CDR3 length is 16 residues. Germline V gene sequence: CDR1 DFQATT, CDR2 SNEGSKA (reference sequence). V was trimmed by 1 base and J by 1 base, leaving 13 bases between them. CDR3 loop: CSARVPGHLNTGELFF. The CDR3 DNA reads as TGCAGTGCTAGAGTACCGGGGCACTTGAACACCGGGGAGCTGTTTTTT.

There are a few counts of this clonotype. This beta chain turned up in a library designed for alpha chains; as an off-target read, its abundance says little. The chain has TRBV5-1 and TRBJ2-5, with 7 bases matching TRBD2. J gave up 5 bases and V 0 bases, and 7 bases lay outside the gene matches. The CDR3 has 15 amino acids. Germline V lookup: CDR1 SGHRS, CDR2 YFSETQ. The CDR3 protein is CASSLGTSAWETQYF. The CDR3 DNA reads as TGCGCCAGCAGCTTGGGTACTAGCGCTTGGGAGACCCAGTACTTC.

This clonotype was seen only a few times. With the library built for alpha chains, this beta chain is off target and its frequency is not meaningful. This chain links TRBV5-1 with TRBJ2-2; D is possibly TRBD2 (5 bases). CDR3 length: 16 amino acids. Germline CDR1 reads SGHRS; CDR2 reads YFSETQ. The V gene lost 2 bases and the J gene lost 8 bases, with 19 bases spanning the gap. This chain's CDR3 is CASSFDLGLATGELFF. The DNA for the CDR3 is TGCGCCAGCAGCTTTGATCTTGGACTGGCAACTGGGGAGCTGTTTTTT. The full variable domain, completed using reference TRBV5-1 and TRBJ2-2, is KAGVTQTPRYLIKTRGQQVTLSCSPISGHRSVSWYQQTPGQGLQFLFEYFSETQRNKGNFPGRFSGRQFSNSRSEMNVSTLELGDSALYLCASSFDLGLATGELFFGEGSRLTVL.

This clonotype was found a few times. The library was built for alpha chains, so this beta chain is an off-target read and its size means little. The chain carries TRBV2 and TRBJ1-2; TRBD1 aligns across 10 bases. Germline trimming cut 6 bases from V and 8 bases from J; bases unmatched to any gene: 9. This CDR3 region has 14 residues. The germline V gene has CDR1 SNHLY and CDR2 FYNNEI. The CDR3 region has the DNA TGTGCCAGCAGCCGGGACAGGGGACCTTTAGGCTACACCTTC. The encoded protein is CASSRDRGPLGYTF.

This clonotype is labeled large (0.1 to 1%). As an off-target read in a library built for alpha chains, this beta chain has a frequency of little significance. This sequence joins TRBV20-1 and TRBJ1-1; possibly TRBD1 for D (5 bases). The CDR3 covers 13 residues. V dropped 6 bases and J dropped 5 bases, with 16 bases sitting between them. Germline CDR1 is DFQATT and CDR2 is SNEGSKA (reference sequence). The chain's CDR3 is CSAPGRLGTEAFF. CDR3 DNA sequence: TGCAGTGCCCCAGGGAGGCTGGGAACTGAAGCTTTCTTT.

This clonotype counts as medium-sized. In a library made to pick up alpha chains, this beta chain is a stray read with a size that means little. The chain recombines TRBV28 with TRBJ1-2; TRBD1 agrees at 9 bases. Germline V gives CDR1 MDHEN, CDR2 SYDVKM. CDR3 length equals 15 residues. With V trimmed by 6 bases and J by 4 bases, 9 bases remained unmatched. Written as DNA, the CDR3 is TGTGCCAGCAGAACCGGACAGGGGCCTAGCTATGGCTACACCTTC. Translating gives CASRTGQGPSYGYTF.

This clonotype was recorded at least ten times. This beta chain slipped into a library made for alpha chains as a stray read, so its size is not meaningful. This chain joins TRBV10-3 and TRBJ2-1, with 7 positions matching TRBD2. V shed 0 bases, J shed 7 bases, and the junction held 12 bases outside the gene matches. This CDR3 has 17 residues. CDR1 and CDR2 (germline): ENHRY, SYGVKD. CDR3 region: CAISESTLSGTENEQFF. CDR3 nucleotides: TGTGCCATCAGTGAGTCGACATTGAGCGGGACGGAAAATGAGCAGTTCTTC.

This clonotype was observed many times. With the library built for alpha chains, this beta chain is off target and its frequency is not meaningful. The chain uses TRBV6-5 and TRBJ2-6, with D possibly matching TRBD2 (6 bases). CDR1 is MNHEY, CDR2 SVGAGI, per germline. V was cut by 5 bases and J by 0 bases, with 11 bases left in between. The CDR3 has 16 amino acids. The DNA for the CDR3 is TGTGCCAGCAGTCGTGCCGGGAGCTCTGGGGCCAACGTCCTGACTTTC. Its translation is CASSRAGSSGANVLTF.

This clonotype is classed as medium-sized. A library prepared for alpha chains yielded this beta chain as an off-target read; its size is of little meaning. This rearrangement joins TRBV6-1 to TRBJ2-7; 8 nucleotides align to TRBD2. V shed 5 bases, J shed 7 bases, and the junction held 10 bases outside the gene matches. This CDR3 comprises 14 residues. Germline CDR1 and CDR2: MNHNS and SASEGT. CDR3 loop: CASSFLTSGSEQYF. CDR3 bases: TGTGCCAGCAGTTTCCTTACTAGCGGATCTGAGCAGTACTTC.

By sample fraction, this clonotype is medium-sized (0.01 to 0.1%). Being off target in a library aimed at alpha chains, this beta chain has a size of little meaning. The rearrangement links TRBV6-5 to TRBJ2-3, with D possibly matching TRBD2 (6 bases). CDR3 length: 13 residues. Germline CDR1 reads MNHEY; CDR2 reads SVGAGI. V lost 4 bases and J lost 5, with 10 bases in between. This CDR3 is CASSSGTLDTQYF. For the CDR3, the DNA is TGTGCCAGCAGTTCCGGGACTTTAGATACGCAGTATTTT.

In the case of this clonotype: This beta chain is a stray read from a library made for alpha chains; its abundance is not meaningful. V and J are TRBV14 and TRBJ2-3; unclear D gene. This CDR3 is 12 amino acids long. CDR1 is SGHDN and CDR2 is FVKESK in the germline V gene. Trimming shortened V by 6 bases and J by 4 bases, and 8 bases separated the two germline ends. DNA for the CDR3: TGTGCCAGCAGTCCCGCGTCAGATACGCAGTATTTT. This codes for CASSPASDTQYF.

In its sample, this clonotype is medium-sized. This beta chain was picked up by a library intended for alpha chains and is off target, so its count carries little meaning. The chain couples TRBV7-2 to TRBJ1-5; D unresolved. The CDR3 is 15 residues long. Looked up from germline, CDR1 is SGHTA and CDR2 is FQGNSA. Trimming removed 5 bases at V and 6 bases at J, with 17 bases between. The CDR3 DNA reads as TGTGCCAGCAGCCCCCGGACGGAATCGAGTCAGCCCCAGCATTTT. It translates to CASSPRTESSQPQHF.

In this sample, this clonotype turned up many times. The library was built for alpha chains, so this beta chain is an off-target read and its size means little. V gene TRBV18 combines with J gene TRBJ1-6; D uncertain. This CDR3 is 15 amino acids long. The germline CDR1 and CDR2 sequences are KGHSH and LQKENI. V was pared by 1 base and J by 8 bases, with 12 bases between. The CDR3: CASSPQSQDHSPLHF. In DNA, the CDR3 is TGTGCCAGCTCACCACAATCTCAGGATCATTCACCCCTCCACTTT.

This clonotype was counted many times. The library was designed around alpha chains, so this beta chain is a stray read whose abundance carries little weight. The chain combines TRBV30 with TRBJ2-2; 10 positions agree with TRBD2. Germline loops: CDR1 GTSNPN, CDR2 SVGIG (reference sequence). V was clipped by 4 bases and J by 7 bases; unmatched bases: 6. This CDR3 comprises 14 residues. CDR3: CAWNLAGANGELFF. DNA for the CDR3: TGTGCCTGGAACCTAGCGGGAGCTAACGGGGAGCTGTTTTTT.

The sample holds many counts of this clonotype. This beta chain is an off-target read within a library intended for alpha chains, so its frequency means little. The chain combines TRBV19 with TRBJ2-3, with a weak D call TRBD2 (5 bases). The V end lost 1 base, the J end lost 4 bases, and 9 bases lay between the germline ends. This CDR3 is 14 amino acids long. Germline V gives CDR1 LNHDA, CDR2 SQIVND (reference sequence). This CDR3 reads CASSIGPGSDTQYF. The DNA of the CDR3 is TGTGCCAGTAGTATAGGTCCGGGGTCAGATACGCAGTATTTT. Variable domain in full (rest from reference TRBV19 and TRBJ2-3): DGGITQSPKYLFRKEGQNVTLSCEQNLNHDAMYWYRQDPGQGLRLIYYSQIVNDFQKGDIAEGYSVSREKKESFPLTVTSAQKNPTAFYLCASSIGPGSDTQYFGPGTRLTVL.